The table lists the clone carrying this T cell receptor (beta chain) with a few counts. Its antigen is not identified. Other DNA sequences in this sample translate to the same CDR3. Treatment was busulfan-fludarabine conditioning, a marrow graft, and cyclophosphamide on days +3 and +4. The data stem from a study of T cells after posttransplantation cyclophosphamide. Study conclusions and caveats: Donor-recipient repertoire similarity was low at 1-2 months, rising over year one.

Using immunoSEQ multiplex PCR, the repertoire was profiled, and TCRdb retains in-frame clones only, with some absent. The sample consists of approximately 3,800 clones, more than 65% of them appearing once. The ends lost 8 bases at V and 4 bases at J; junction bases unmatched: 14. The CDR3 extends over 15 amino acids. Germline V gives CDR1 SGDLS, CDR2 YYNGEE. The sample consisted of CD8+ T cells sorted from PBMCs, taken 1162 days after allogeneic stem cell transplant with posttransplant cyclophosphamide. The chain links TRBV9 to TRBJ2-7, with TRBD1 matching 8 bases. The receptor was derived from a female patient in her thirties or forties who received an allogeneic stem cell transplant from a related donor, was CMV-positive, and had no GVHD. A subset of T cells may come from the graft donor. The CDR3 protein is CASSFRQGTAYEQYF. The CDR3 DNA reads TGTGCCAGTAGCTTCAGACAGGGGACGGCATACGAGCAGTACTTC.